Listed below are T cell receptor beta chains from one sample, sequenced in a study of OX40 agonist ivuxolimab in advanced cancers. Assay used: immunoSEQ multiplex PCR; TCRdb lists only in-frame clones, some missing. The table shows tens of thousands of clones, with more than 80% occurring only once. Sequencing was performed on CD4+ or CD8+ T cells sorted from blood, taken in a trial of the OX40 agonist ivuxolimab. All receptors come from an adult with an advanced solid tumor such as melanoma, head and neck, liver or kidney cancer. CDR3s include the opening cysteine and the closing phenylalanine or tryptophan. Fields, in order: clone size, D gene, V gene, J gene, CDR3 protein, CDR3 DNA. D genes are given only for firm matches. The listing skips clone size in some rows; elsewhere it reads once, few, many or a size class.

abundance: -; d_gene: TRBD1; v_gene: TRBV7-6; j_gene: TRBJ1-2; CDR3aa: CASSLGGQNYGYTF; CDR3nt: TGTGCCAGCAGCCTGGGGGGACAGAACTATGGCTACACCTTC
abundance: -; d_gene: TRBD1; v_gene: TRBV7-3; j_gene: TRBJ2-1; CDR3aa: CASSRTGGEQFF; CDR3nt: TGTGCCAGCAGCAGGACAGGGGGTGAGCAGTTCTTC
abundance: -; d_gene: -; v_gene: TRBV28; j_gene: TRBJ1-6; CDR3aa: CASSLGPANSPLHF; CDR3nt: TGTGCCAGCAGTTTAGGGCCAGCTAATTCACCCCTCCACTTT
abundance: -; d_gene: TRBD1; v_gene: TRBV7-2; j_gene: TRBJ2-3; CDR3aa: CASSGTGVYTQYF; CDR3nt: TGTGCCAGCAGTGGTACAGGGGTTTATACGCAGTATTTT
abundance: -; d_gene: -; v_gene: TRBV29-1; j_gene: TRBJ1-4; CDR3aa: CGGMNEKLFF; CDR3nt: TGCGGGGGTATGAATGAAAAACTGTTTTTT
abundance: -; d_gene: TRBD2; v_gene: TRBV5-1; j_gene: TRBJ2-5; CDR3aa: CASSLGLAGSQKETQYF; CDR3nt: TGCGCCAGCAGCCTCGGACTAGCGGGGAGCCAAAAAGAGACCCAGTACTTC
abundance: -; d_gene: TRBD1; v_gene: TRBV28; j_gene: TRBJ1-5; CDR3aa: CASSSGTGFSNQPQHF; CDR3nt: TGTGCTAGCAGCTCTGGGACAGGGTTTAGCAATCAGCCCCAGCATTTT
abundance: -; d_gene: -; v_gene: TRBV7-2; j_gene: TRBJ2-2; CDR3aa: CASSLRTVNTGELFF; CDR3nt: TGTGCCAGCAGCTTACGGACTGTGAACACCGGGGAGCTGTTTTTT
abundance: -; d_gene: -; v_gene: TRBV5-1; j_gene: TRBJ1-3; CDR3aa: CASSLNGDSGNTIYF; CDR3nt: TGCGCCAGCAGCTTGAACGGCGACTCTGGAAACACCATATATTTT
abundance: -; d_gene: TRBD2; v_gene: TRBV7-2; j_gene: TRBJ2-3; CDR3aa: CASSLLAGGGATDTQYF; CDR3nt: TGTGCCAGCAGCTTACTCGCCGGCGGGGGGGCCACAGATACGCAGTATTTT
abundance: -; d_gene: -; v_gene: TRBV30; j_gene: TRBJ2-2; CDR3aa: CAWMGTTNTGELFF; CDR3nt: TGTGCCTGGATGGGTACTACGAACACCGGGGAGCTGTTTTTT
abundance: few; d_gene: -; v_gene: TRBV25-1; j_gene: TRBJ1-6; CDR3aa: CASSDIRRVVSPLHF; CDR3nt: TGTGCCAGCAGTGATATTCGCAGGGTGGTTTCACCCCTCCACTTT
abundance: -; d_gene: -; v_gene: TRBV4-3; j_gene: TRBJ2-4; CDR3aa: CASSQIRQVKNIQYF; CDR3nt: TGCGCCAGCAGCCAAATCCGACAGGTCAAAAACATTCAGTACTTC
abundance: -; d_gene: -; v_gene: TRBV7-2; j_gene: TRBJ2-1; CDR3aa: CASSTQGVYNEQFF; CDR3nt: TGTGCCAGCAGTACACAGGGCGTTTACAATGAGCAGTTCTTC
abundance: -; d_gene: -; v_gene: TRBV11-1; j_gene: TRBJ2-5; CDR3aa: CASSRDSQETQYF; CDR3nt: TGTGCCAGCAGCAGGGATAGTCAAGAGACCCAGTACTTC
abundance: -; d_gene: -; v_gene: TRBV2; j_gene: TRBJ1-5; CDR3aa: CASKGVLYEQPQHF; CDR3nt: TGTGCCAGCAAGGGGGTTCTTTACGAGCAGCCCCAGCATTTT
abundance: -; d_gene: TRBD1; v_gene: TRBV28; j_gene: TRBJ2-5; CDR3aa: CASSSTGRYETQYF; CDR3nt: TGTGCCAGCAGTTCGACAGGGCGCTACGAGACCCAGTACTTC
abundance: -; d_gene: -; v_gene: TRBV7-9; j_gene: TRBJ1-1; CDR3aa: CASSRETGITEAFF; CDR3nt: TGTGCCAGCAGCCGTGAAACAGGGATCACTGAAGCTTTCTTT
abundance: -; d_gene: -; v_gene: TRBV5-1; j_gene: TRBJ1-1; CDR3aa: CASSLTGFQPGAFF; CDR3nt: TGCGCCAGCAGCTTAACAGGGTTCCAACCTGGGGCTTTCTTT
abundance: once; d_gene: -; v_gene: TRBV6-6; j_gene: TRBJ1-4; CDR3aa: CASSYEQAFNQKLFF; CDR3nt: TGTGCCAGCAGTTACGAGCAGGCTTTTAATCAAAAACTGTTTTTT
abundance: -; d_gene: -; v_gene: TRBV6-1; j_gene: TRBJ1-1; CDR3aa: CASSERAVEAFF; CDR3nt: TGTGCCAGCAGTGAAAGGGCAGTTGAAGCTTTCTTT
abundance: many; d_gene: -; v_gene: TRBV7-9; j_gene: TRBJ1-2; CDR3aa: CAGRGGSYGYTF; CDR3nt: TGTGCCGGCCGGGGAGGCAGCTATGGCTACACCTTC
abundance: -; d_gene: -; v_gene: TRBV9; j_gene: TRBJ1-4; CDR3aa: CASSPLGADTEKLFF; CDR3nt: TGTGCCAGCAGCCCTCTAGGGGCGGACACTGAAAAACTGTTTTTT
abundance: -; d_gene: -; v_gene: TRBV6-6; j_gene: TRBJ2-2; CDR3aa: CASSTQQGNTGELFF; CDR3nt: TGTGCCAGCAGTACTCAACAGGGGAACACCGGGGAGCTGTTTTTT
abundance: -; d_gene: -; v_gene: TRBV7-9; j_gene: TRBJ1-2; CDR3aa: CASSPGRDNSNYGYTF; CDR3nt: TGTGCCAGCAGCCCTGGCCGCGACAATTCTAACTATGGCTACACCTTC
abundance: -; d_gene: -; v_gene: TRBV30; j_gene: TRBJ1-1; CDR3aa: CAWIFGGLTEAFF; CDR3nt: TGTGCCTGGATTTTCGGGGGGCTTACTGAAGCTTTCTTT
abundance: -; d_gene: -; v_gene: TRBV6-5; j_gene: TRBJ2-1; CDR3aa: CASNGGTVYNEQFF; CDR3nt: TGTGCCAGCAATGGGGGGACAGTCTACAATGAGCAGTTCTTC
abundance: once; d_gene: -; v_gene: TRBV18; j_gene: TRBJ1-1; CDR3aa: CASSPPDGSLNTEAFF; CDR3nt: TGTGCCAGCTCACCACCCGATGGGAGTTTGAACACTGAAGCTTTCTTT
abundance: once; d_gene: TRBD2; v_gene: TRBV18; j_gene: TRBJ2-3; CDR3aa: CASSRTSGGTTDTQYF; CDR3nt: TGTGCCAGCTCCCGGACTAGCGGGGGGACCACAGATACGCAGTATTTT
abundance: -; d_gene: -; v_gene: TRBV6-6; j_gene: TRBJ2-3; CDR3aa: CASMVRRTDTQYF; CDR3nt: TGTGCCAGCATGGTAAGACGCACAGATACGCAGTATTTT
abundance: -; d_gene: -; v_gene: TRBV11-2; j_gene: TRBJ1-1; CDR3aa: CASYVVRNTEAFF; CDR3nt: TGTGCCAGCTACGTGGTGCGGAACACTGAAGCTTTCTTT
abundance: once; d_gene: -; v_gene: TRBV2; j_gene: TRBJ1-1; CDR3aa: CASSDASAPPKGTEAFF; CDR3nt: TGTGCCAGCAGTGACGCGTCTGCACCTCCTAAGGGAACTGAAGCTTTCTTT
abundance: -; d_gene: -; v_gene: TRBV7-3; j_gene: TRBJ1-5; CDR3aa: CASSLQTDQPQHF; CDR3nt: TGTGCCAGCAGCTTACAGACCGATCAGCCCCAGCATTTT
abundance: -; d_gene: -; v_gene: TRBV28; j_gene: TRBJ2-3; CDR3aa: CASSLSYTDTQYF; CDR3nt: TGTGCCAGCAGTTTAAGTTACACAGATACGCAGTATTTT
abundance: -; d_gene: TRBD1; v_gene: TRBV11-2; j_gene: TRBJ1-1; CDR3aa: CASSLEWTGLTEAFF; CDR3nt: TGTGCCAGCAGCTTAGAATGGACAGGGCTCACTGAAGCTTTCTTT
abundance: -; d_gene: TRBD1; v_gene: TRBV2; j_gene: TRBJ1-5; CDR3aa: CASRTDRGAGQPQHF; CDR3nt: TGTGCCAGCAGGACCGACAGGGGGGCGGGTCAGCCCCAGCATTTT
abundance: -; d_gene: -; v_gene: TRBV30; j_gene: TRBJ1-2; CDR3aa: CACDPPAGAKGGYTF; CDR3nt: TGTGCCTGTGACCCCCCGGCCGGGGCAAAGGGCGGCTACACCTTC
abundance: -; d_gene: TRBD2; v_gene: TRBV10-3; j_gene: TRBJ2-3; CDR3aa: CAISRGGMSDTQYF; CDR3nt: TGTGCCATCAGTCGGGGGGGCATGTCAGATACGCAGTATTTT
abundance: -; d_gene: -; v_gene: TRBV7-9; j_gene: TRBJ2-7; CDR3aa: CASSRAGYEQYF; CDR3nt: TGTGCCAGCAGCCGCGCAGGATACGAGCAGTACTTC
abundance: -; d_gene: TRBD2; v_gene: TRBV4-1; j_gene: TRBJ2-7; CDR3aa: CASSPSGSLADAYEQYF; CDR3nt: TGCGCCAGCAGCCCAAGCGGGAGCCTAGCGGACGCCTACGAGCAGTACTTC
abundance: -; d_gene: -; v_gene: TRBV2; j_gene: TRBJ2-1; CDR3aa: CASRRGGIYNEQFF; CDR3nt: TGTGCCAGCAGACGAGGGGGGATATACAATGAGCAGTTCTTC
abundance: once; d_gene: -; v_gene: TRBV6-1; j_gene: TRBJ1-5; CDR3aa: CASTGTVGSQPQHF; CDR3nt: TGTGCCAGCACGGGGACCGTCGGAAGTCAGCCCCAGCATTTT
abundance: -; d_gene: -; v_gene: TRBV6-1; j_gene: TRBJ1-2; CDR3aa: CASSLGGGGYGYTF; CDR3nt: TGTGCCAGCAGTCTTGGGGGAGGGGGCTATGGCTACACCTTC
abundance: -; d_gene: -; v_gene: TRBV11-2; j_gene: TRBJ1-5; CDR3aa: CASSSTGQGQPQHF; CDR3nt: TGTGCCAGCAGCTCCACAGGGCAGGGGCAGCCCCAGCATTTT
abundance: -; d_gene: TRBD2; v_gene: TRBV11-2; j_gene: TRBJ2-2; CDR3aa: CASSLGTAGVLGELFF; CDR3nt: TGTGCCAGCAGCTTAGGGACAGCGGGGGTTTTAGGGGAGCTGTTTTTT
abundance: -; d_gene: -; v_gene: TRBV28; j_gene: TRBJ1-5; CDR3aa: CASSPIGAGNQPQHF; CDR3nt: TGTGCCAGCAGCCCTATCGGGGCGGGCAATCAGCCCCAGCATTTT
abundance: -; d_gene: -; v_gene: TRBV19; j_gene: TRBJ2-4; CDR3aa: CASSLPSNIQYF; CDR3nt: TGTGCCAGTAGTCTCCCCTCGAACATTCAGTACTTC
abundance: -; d_gene: -; v_gene: TRBV5-4; j_gene: TRBJ1-1; CDR3aa: CASSLASGVTEAFF; CDR3nt: TGTGCCAGCAGCTTGGCCTCGGGGGTCACTGAAGCTTTCTTT
abundance: -; d_gene: TRBD1; v_gene: TRBV10-3; j_gene: TRBJ1-1; CDR3aa: CAISERQGETEAFF; CDR3nt: TGTGCCATCAGTGAGCGACAGGGGGAAACTGAAGCTTTCTTT
abundance: -; d_gene: -; v_gene: TRBV29-1; j_gene: TRBJ2-5; CDR3aa: CSVDRGRETQYF; CDR3nt: TGCAGCGTTGACAGGGGAAGGGAGACCCAGTACTTC
abundance: once; d_gene: TRBD2; v_gene: TRBV4-1; j_gene: TRBJ2-7; CDR3aa: CASSQVATSGVLSSYEQYF; CDR3nt: TGCGCCAGCAGCCAAGTGGCGACTAGCGGGGTGCTGAGCTCCTACGAGCAGTACTTC
abundance: -; d_gene: -; v_gene: TRBV18; j_gene: TRBJ2-2; CDR3aa: CASSPGQATGELFF; CDR3nt: TGTGCCAGCTCACCCGGACAAGCCACCGGGGAGCTGTTTTTT
abundance: -; d_gene: TRBD1; v_gene: TRBV9; j_gene: TRBJ2-1; CDR3aa: CASSAGQGNNEQFF; CDR3nt: TGTGCCAGCAGCGCCGGACAGGGAAACAATGAGCAGTTCTTC
abundance: few; d_gene: TRBD2; v_gene: TRBV11-2; j_gene: TRBJ2-1; CDR3aa: CASSPASGGADEQFF; CDR3nt: TGTGCCAGCAGCCCGGCTAGCGGGGGGGCCGATGAGCAGTTCTTC
abundance: -; d_gene: -; v_gene: TRBV2; j_gene: TRBJ1-2; CDR3aa: CASSDRDLGSGYTF; CDR3nt: TGTGCCAGCAGCGACCGGGACCTCGGAAGTGGCTACACCTTC
abundance: -; d_gene: TRBD1; v_gene: TRBV27; j_gene: TRBJ1-4; CDR3aa: CASGHDRGITTNEKLFF; CDR3nt: TGTGCCAGCGGCCACGACAGGGGAATCACAACTAATGAAAAACTGTTTTTT
abundance: -; d_gene: TRBD1; v_gene: TRBV10-1; j_gene: TRBJ1-5; CDR3aa: CASHIHGSRDRVRGRNQPQHF; CDR3nt: TGCGCCAGCCATATCCACGGATCTAGGGACAGGGTAAGAGGTCGCAATCAGCCCCAGCATTTT